The T cell receptor (beta chain) described here comes from a study of T-cell reconstitution after alpha-beta-depleted transplantation in children. Study observations and caveats: At one year after transplant, newly produced T cells mostly accounted for T-cell counts and diversity. Surviving recipient T cells and intrathymic progenitors accounted for some patients' high TCRbeta diversity at day 60. Expanded clones from the graft, numbering several hundred, reportedly supplied alpha-beta T cells about two months after transplant.

On this clonotype itself: Its antigen is not known.

Construction of the TCRbeta library involved unique molecular identifiers. TCRdb called the PCR reads again in MiXCR, with one record for every CDR3 protein. This sample has 250,000 to 400,000 distinct CDR3 sequences, with around 25% found just once. The CDR3 is 14 residues long. V dropped 0 bases and J dropped 3 bases, with 7 bases sitting between them. Germline V gives CDR1 SGHRS, CDR2 YFSETQ. Specimen: PBMCs, mostly from graft donor cells, collected 180 days after TCRalphabeta/CD19-depleted stem cell transplant. This clonotype originated in a male patient aged 5 to 17 who had a stem cell transplant for acute lymphoblastic leukemia, so the T cells may come from the graft donor. The chain employs TRBV5-1 and TRBJ1-5; D remains ambiguous. The DNA for the CDR3 is TGCGCCAGCAGCTTGGGTGGCCTCAATCAGCCCCAGCATTTT. This sequence encodes CASSLGGLNQPQHF.